The clone carrying this TCR beta chain appeared a single time. The sample is drawn from a study of T cell responses to AZD1222 COVID-19 vaccine. Sequenced by immunoSEQ multiplex PCR; TCRdb stores in-frame clones only, minus some. The sample has approximately 110,000 clones, 82% seen once. The clonotype comes from an adult in good health. The sample consisted of peripheral blood, taken on day 0 of AZD1222 vaccination.

CDR3 nucleotide sequence: TGTGCCACCAGCAGAGGTGGGAACACTGAAGCTTTCTTT. This sequence encodes CATSRGGNTEAFF. The chain joins TRBV15 to TRBJ1-1; D uncertain. Germline V CDR1 and CDR2: LNHNV, YYDKDF (reference sequence). The V end was cut by 1 base, the J end by 1 base, with 4 bases between. The CDR3 runs 13 residues.